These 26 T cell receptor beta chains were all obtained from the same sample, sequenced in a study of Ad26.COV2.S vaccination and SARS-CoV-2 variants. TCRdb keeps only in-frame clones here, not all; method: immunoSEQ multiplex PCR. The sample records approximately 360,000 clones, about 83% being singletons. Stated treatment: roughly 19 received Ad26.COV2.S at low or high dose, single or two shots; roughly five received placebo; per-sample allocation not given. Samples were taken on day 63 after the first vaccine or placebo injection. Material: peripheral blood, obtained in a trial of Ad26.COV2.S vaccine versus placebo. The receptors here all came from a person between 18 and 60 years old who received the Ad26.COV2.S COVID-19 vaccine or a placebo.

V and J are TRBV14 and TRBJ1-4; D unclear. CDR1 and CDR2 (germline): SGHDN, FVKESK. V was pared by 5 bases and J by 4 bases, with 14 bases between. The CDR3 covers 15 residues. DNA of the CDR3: TGTGCCAGCAGCGCCATGCTTACCCTTAATGAAAAACTGTTTTTT. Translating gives CASSAMLTLNEKLFF.

CDR3: CASSTGATEAFF. CDR3 coding DNA: TGTGCCAGCAGTACAGGGGCCACTGAAGCTTTCTTT. The chain links TRBV6-2 or TRBV6-3 to TRBJ1-1; 7 nucleotides line up with TRBD1. This CDR3 has 12 amino acids. Germline trimming cut 5 bases from V and 4 bases from J; bases unmatched to any gene: 1. The germline gives CDR1 MNHEY, CDR2 SVGEGT.

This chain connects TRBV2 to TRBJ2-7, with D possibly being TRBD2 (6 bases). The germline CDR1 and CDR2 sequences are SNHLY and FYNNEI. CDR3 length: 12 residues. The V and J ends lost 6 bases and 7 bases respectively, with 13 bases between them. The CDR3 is CASRDLAWEQYF. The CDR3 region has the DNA TGTGCCAGCAGGGACCTAGCGTGGGAGCAGTACTTC.

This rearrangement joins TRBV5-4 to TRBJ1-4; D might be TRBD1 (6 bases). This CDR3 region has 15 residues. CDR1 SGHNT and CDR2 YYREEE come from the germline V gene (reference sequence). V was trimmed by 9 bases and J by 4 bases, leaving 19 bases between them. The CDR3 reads CATAAWGQGNEKLFF. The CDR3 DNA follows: TGTGCCACCGCGGCCTGGGGGCAGGGTAATGAAAAACTGTTTTTT.

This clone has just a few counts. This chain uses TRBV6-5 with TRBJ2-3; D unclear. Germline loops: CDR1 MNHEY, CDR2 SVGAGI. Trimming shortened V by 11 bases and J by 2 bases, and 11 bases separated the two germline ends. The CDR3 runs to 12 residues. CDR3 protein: CALAVPTDTQYF. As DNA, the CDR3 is TGTGCCCTGGCGGTACCCACAGATACGCAGTATTTT.

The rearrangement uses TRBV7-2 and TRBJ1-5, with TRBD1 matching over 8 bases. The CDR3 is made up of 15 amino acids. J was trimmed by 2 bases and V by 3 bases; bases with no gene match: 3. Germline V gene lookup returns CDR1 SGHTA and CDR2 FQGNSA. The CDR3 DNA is TGTGCCAGCAGCTTGACAGGGGTAGGCAATCAGCCCCAGCATTTT. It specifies CASSLTGVGNQPQHF. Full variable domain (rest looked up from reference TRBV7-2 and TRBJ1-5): GAGVSQSPSNKVTEKGKDVELRCDPISGHTALYWYRQSLGQGLEFLIYFQGNSAPDKSGLPSDRFSAERTGGSVSTLTIQRTQQEDSAVYLCASSLTGVGNQPQHFGDGTRLSIL.

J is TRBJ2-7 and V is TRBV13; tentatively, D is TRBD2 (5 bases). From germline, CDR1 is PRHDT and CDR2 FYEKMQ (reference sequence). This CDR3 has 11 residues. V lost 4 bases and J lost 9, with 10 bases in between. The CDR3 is CASSSGLLQYF. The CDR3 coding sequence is TGTGCCAGCAGCTCAGGACTGTTGCAGTACTTC.

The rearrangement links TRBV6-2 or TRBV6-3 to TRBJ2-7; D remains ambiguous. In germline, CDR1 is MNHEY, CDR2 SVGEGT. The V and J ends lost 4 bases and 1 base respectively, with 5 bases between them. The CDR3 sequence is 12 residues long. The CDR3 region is CASSFGSYEQYF. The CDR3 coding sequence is TGTGCCAGCAGTTTCGGGTCCTACGAGCAGTACTTC.

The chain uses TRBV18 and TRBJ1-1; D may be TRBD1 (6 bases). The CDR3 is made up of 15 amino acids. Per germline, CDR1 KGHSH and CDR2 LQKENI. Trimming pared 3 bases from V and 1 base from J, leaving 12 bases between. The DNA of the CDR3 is TGTGCCAGCTCACCGCTGGACAGTGGGAACACTGAAGCTTTCTTT. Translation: CASSPLDSGNTEAFF.

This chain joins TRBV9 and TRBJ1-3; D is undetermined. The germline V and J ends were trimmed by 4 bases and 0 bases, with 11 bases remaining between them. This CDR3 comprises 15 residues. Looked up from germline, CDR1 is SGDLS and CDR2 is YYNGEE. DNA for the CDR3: TGTGCCAGCAGCCCTCACCTCCTCTCTGGAAACACCATATATTTT. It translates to CASSPHLLSGNTIYF.

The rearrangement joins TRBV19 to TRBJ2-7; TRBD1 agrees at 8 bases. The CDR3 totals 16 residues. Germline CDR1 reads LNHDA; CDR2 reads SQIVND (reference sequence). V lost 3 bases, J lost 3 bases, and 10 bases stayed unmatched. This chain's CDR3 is CASSIPGQGWSYEQYF. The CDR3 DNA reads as TGTGCCAGTAGTATTCCCGGACAGGGTTGGAGCTACGAGCAGTACTTC. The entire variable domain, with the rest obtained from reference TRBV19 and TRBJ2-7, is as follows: DGGITQSPKYLFRKEGQNVTLSCEQNLNHDAMYWYRQDPGQGLRLIYYSQIVNDFQKGDIAEGYSVSREKKESFPLTVTSAQKNPTAFYLCASSIPGQGWSYEQYFGPGTRLTVT.

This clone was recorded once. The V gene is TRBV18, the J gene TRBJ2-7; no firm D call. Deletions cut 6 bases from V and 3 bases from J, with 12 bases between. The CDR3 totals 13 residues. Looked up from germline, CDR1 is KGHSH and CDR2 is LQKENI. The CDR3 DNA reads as TGTGCCAGCTCCCTACGGGCAGACTACGAGCAGTACTTC. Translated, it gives CASSLRADYEQYF. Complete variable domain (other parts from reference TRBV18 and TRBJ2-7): NAGVMQNPRHLVRRRGQEARLRCSPMKGHSHVYWYRQLPEEGLKFMVYLQKENIIDESGMPKERFSAEFPKEGPSILRIQQVVRGDSAAYFCASSLRADYEQYFGPGTRLTVT.

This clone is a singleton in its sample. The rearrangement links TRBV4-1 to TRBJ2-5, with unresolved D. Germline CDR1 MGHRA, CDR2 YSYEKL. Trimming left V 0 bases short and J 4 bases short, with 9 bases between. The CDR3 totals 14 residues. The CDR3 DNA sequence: TGCGCCAGCAGCCAAGATCGGAAGAGAGAGACCCAGTACTTC. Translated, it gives CASSQDRKRETQYF.

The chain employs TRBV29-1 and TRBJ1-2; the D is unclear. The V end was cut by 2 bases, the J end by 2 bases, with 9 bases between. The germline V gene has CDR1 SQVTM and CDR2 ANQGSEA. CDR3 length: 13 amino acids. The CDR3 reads CSVEYPANYGYTF. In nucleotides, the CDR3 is TGCAGCGTTGAATATCCAGCGAACTATGGCTACACCTTC.

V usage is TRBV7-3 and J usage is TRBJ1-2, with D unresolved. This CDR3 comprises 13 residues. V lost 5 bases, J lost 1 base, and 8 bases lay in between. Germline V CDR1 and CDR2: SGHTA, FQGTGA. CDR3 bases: TGTGCCAGCAGCCCCGACGGTAACTATGGCTACACCTTC. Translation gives CASSPDGNYGYTF.

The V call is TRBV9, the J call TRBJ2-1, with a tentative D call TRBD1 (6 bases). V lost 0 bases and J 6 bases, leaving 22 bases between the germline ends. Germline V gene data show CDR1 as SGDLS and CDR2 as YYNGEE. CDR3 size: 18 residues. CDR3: CASSVAPGTTLRGNEQFF. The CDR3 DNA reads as TGTGCCAGCAGCGTAGCTCCCGGGACAACCCTTCGCGGCAATGAGCAGTTCTTC.

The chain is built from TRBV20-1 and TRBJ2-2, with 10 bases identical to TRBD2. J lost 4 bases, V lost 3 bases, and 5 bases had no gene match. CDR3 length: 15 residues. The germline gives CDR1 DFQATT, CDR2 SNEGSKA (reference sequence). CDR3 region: CSASKAGGPTGELFF. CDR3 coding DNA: TGCAGTGCTAGTAAAGCGGGAGGGCCCACCGGGGAGCTGTTTTTT.

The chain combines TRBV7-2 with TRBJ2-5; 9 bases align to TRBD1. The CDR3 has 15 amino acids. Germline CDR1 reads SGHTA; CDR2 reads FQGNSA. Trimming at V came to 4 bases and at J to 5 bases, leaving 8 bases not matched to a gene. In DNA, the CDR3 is TGTGCCAGCAGCTACCCGGACAGGGGAATCGAGACCCAGTACTTC. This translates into CASSYPDRGIETQYF.

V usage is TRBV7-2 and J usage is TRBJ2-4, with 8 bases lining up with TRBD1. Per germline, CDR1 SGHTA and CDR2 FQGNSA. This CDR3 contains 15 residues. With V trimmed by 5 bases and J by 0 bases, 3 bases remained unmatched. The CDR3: CASSPGGLAKNIQYF. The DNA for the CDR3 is TGTGCCAGCAGCCCAGGGGGCTTAGCCAAAAACATTCAGTACTTC.

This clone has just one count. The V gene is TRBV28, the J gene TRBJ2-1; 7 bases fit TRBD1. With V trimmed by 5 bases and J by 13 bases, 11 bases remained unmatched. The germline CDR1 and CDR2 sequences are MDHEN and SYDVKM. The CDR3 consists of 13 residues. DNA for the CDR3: TGTGCCAGCAGTATCGGGACAGAAGTTTTCCAGTTCTTC. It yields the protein CASSIGTEVFQFF.

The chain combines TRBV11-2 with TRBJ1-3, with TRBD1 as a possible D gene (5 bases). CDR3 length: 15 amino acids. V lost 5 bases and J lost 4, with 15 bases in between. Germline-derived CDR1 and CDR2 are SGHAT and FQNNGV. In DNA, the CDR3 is TGTGCCAGCAGCACGGTGGACAAGGCCGGAAACACCATATATTTT. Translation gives CASSTVDKAGNTIYF.

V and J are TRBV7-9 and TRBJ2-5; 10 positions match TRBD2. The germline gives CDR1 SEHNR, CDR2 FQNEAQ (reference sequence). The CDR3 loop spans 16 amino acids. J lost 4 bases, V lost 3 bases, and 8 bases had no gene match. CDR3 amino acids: CASSFGLAGVSETQYF. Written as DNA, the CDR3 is TGTGCCAGCAGCTTTGGGCTAGCGGGAGTCTCAGAGACCCAGTACTTC.

This CDR3 is CASSQILAGGFTDTQYF. In DNA form, the CDR3 reads TGTGCCAGCAGCCAAATCCTAGCGGGAGGGTTCACAGATACGCAGTATTTT. The V gene is TRBV3-1 (or the pseudogene TRBV3-2), the J gene TRBJ2-3, with TRBD2 matching 12 bases. Unmatched junction bases numbered 5, after V lost 2 bases and J lost 2 bases. CDR3 length: 17 amino acids. Germline V CDR1 and CDR2: LGHDT, YNNKEL (reference sequence).

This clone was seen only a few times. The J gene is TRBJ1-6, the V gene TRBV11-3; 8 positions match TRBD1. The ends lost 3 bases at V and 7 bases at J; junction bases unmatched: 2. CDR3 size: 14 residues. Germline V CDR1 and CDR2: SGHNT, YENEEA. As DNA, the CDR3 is TGTGCCAGCAGCTTGGACAGGGTAAATTCACCCCTCCACTTT. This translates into CASSLDRVNSPLHF.

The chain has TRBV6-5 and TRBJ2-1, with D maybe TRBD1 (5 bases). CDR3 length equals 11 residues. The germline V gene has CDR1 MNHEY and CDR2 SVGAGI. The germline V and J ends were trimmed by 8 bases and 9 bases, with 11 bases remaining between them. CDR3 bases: TGTGCCAGCTCTTTAAGGGGTGAGCAGTTCTTC. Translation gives CASSLRGEQFF.

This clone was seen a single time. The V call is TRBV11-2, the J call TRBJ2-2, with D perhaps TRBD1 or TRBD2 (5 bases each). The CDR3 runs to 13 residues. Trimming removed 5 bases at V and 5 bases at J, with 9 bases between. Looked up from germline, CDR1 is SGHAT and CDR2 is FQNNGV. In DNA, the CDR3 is TGTGCCAGCAGCCTCTGGGGGACCGGGGAGCTGTTTTTT. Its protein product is CASSLWGTGELFF.